One sample yielded the 29 T cell receptor beta chains listed below, sequenced in a study of identical twins. TCRdb reprocessed the 5' RACE reads via MiXCR and lists one record per CDR3 protein. The sample lists around 100,000 distinct CDR3 sequences; 5.9% were seen once. Sample: memory T cells sorted from blood. These receptors all come from a woman aged 45 to 65 in good health.

In its sample, this clonotype was seen many times. The chain couples TRBV12-3 or TRBV12-4 to TRBJ1-2, with D unclear. V lost 3 bases, J lost 4 bases, and 6 bases lay in between. The CDR3 is 12 amino acids. The CDR3 DNA sequence: TGTGCCAGCAGTTTTTTTTCCTATGGCTACACCTTC. Protein: CASSFFSYGYTF.

This clonotype was seen many times. The V call is TRBV5-1, the J call TRBJ2-5, with TRBD2 matching over 11 bases. CDR3 length: 18 residues. Germline trimming cut 0 bases from V and 0 bases from J; bases unmatched to any gene: 7. Germline V gene lookup returns CDR1 SGHRS and CDR2 YFSETQ. CDR3 loop: CASSLVGGLAENQETQYF. The CDR3 region has the DNA TGCGCCAGCAGCTTGGTGGGGGGACTAGCGGAGAACCAAGAGACCCAGTACTTC.

This clonotype showed up many times. The rearrangement joins TRBV7-8 to TRBJ2-2, with 8 bases identical to TRBD1. This CDR3 has 14 amino acids. With 6 bases clipped from V and 5 bases from J, the junction kept 5 bases outside the gene matches. The germline V gene has CDR1 SGHVS and CDR2 FQNEAQ. DNA for the CDR3: TGTGCCAGCAGGGTCAGGGGGCATACCGGGGAGCTGTTTTTT. Its protein product is CASRVRGHTGELFF.

Details on this clonotype: A much more abundant neighbour one base away suggests this may be a read error. This sequence joins TRBV20-1 and TRBJ1-4; no firm D call. V was clipped by 0 bases and J by 7 bases, with 18 bases between them. The CDR3 covers 16 residues. In germline, CDR1 is DFQATT, CDR2 SNEGSKA (reference sequence). As DNA, the CDR3 is TGCAGTGCTAGAGATCTTCTGGGCGTTCGGGGTGAAAAACTGTTTTTT. It is translated as CSARDLLGVRGEKLFF.

This clonotype has a count of ten or more. The chain recombines TRBV5-6 with TRBJ1-4, with TRBD1 as a possible D gene (6 bases). The V and J ends lost 2 bases and 3 bases respectively, with 14 bases between them. The CDR3 runs 16 residues. Germline lookup yields CDR1 SGHDT and CDR2 YYEEEE. In DNA form, the CDR3 reads TGTGCCAGCAGCTTTTGGGGGGCGCCGGCTAATGAAAAACTGTTTTTT. Its translation: CASSFWGAPANEKLFF.

To note about this clonotype: Its ends do not fully match the called genes, so a read error is possible. The chain carries TRBV5-1 and TRBJ2-1; D gene ambiguous. Germline lookup yields CDR1 SGHRS and CDR2 YFSETQ. There are 15 residues in the CDR3. The CDR3: CASSSRKEYGNELFF. CDR3 bases: TGCGCCAGCAGCTCCCGGAAGGAGTACGGCAATGAGCTGTTCTTC.

The chain couples TRBV2 to TRBJ2-1, with D perhaps given as TRBD1 or TRBD2 (5 bases each). With 8 bases removed from V and 6 bases from J, the gap between germline ends came to 17 bases. This CDR3 contains 14 residues. CDR1 and CDR2 (germline): SNHLY, FYNNEI. The chain's CDR3 is CASCRDVFPNEQFF. CDR3 nucleotides: TGTGCCAGCTGCAGGGACGTATTCCCCAATGAGCAGTTCTTC.

This clonotype was counted at least ten times. The V gene is TRBV27, the J gene TRBJ2-3, with 8 bases fitting TRBD2. The V gene end was trimmed by 5 bases and the J gene end by 3 bases; junction bases not matched to a gene: 7. There are 15 residues in the CDR3. The germline V gene encodes CDR1 MNHEY and CDR2 SMNVEV (reference sequence). CDR3 nucleotide sequence: TGTGCCAGCAGTCTGGCCGGGAGGGCGACAGATACGCAGTATTTT. This sequence encodes CASSLAGRATDTQYF.

In DNA, the CDR3 is TGTGCCAGCAGTTTAGCGCTGGGCGGGGAGGGGGGTGAGCAGTTCTTC. Translation: CASSLALGGEGGEQFF. The genes are TRBV12-3 or TRBV12-4 and TRBJ2-1, with D possibly TRBD2 on 7 matching bases. CDR3 size: 16 residues. V was shortened by 0 bases and J by 9 bases, with 18 bases between the two germline ends.

This clonotype was counted at least ten times. This chain uses TRBV12-3 or TRBV12-4 with TRBJ2-1; 8 bases fit TRBD2. J gave up 1 base and V 6 bases, and 8 bases lay outside the gene matches. The CDR3 spans 16 residues. CDR3 DNA: TGTGCCAGCAGCTCCTCTGGACTAGCATCCTACAATGAGCAGTTCTTC. Residues: CASSSSGLASYNEQFF.

This clonotype has at least ten counts. This rearrangement joins TRBV4-1 to TRBJ1-5; a possible D gene is TRBD1 (5 bases). This CDR3 spans 16 amino acids. Looked up from germline, CDR1 is MGHRA and CDR2 is YSYEKL. V was clipped by 4 bases and J by 4 bases, with 17 bases between them. CDR3 protein: CASSLTGTPVNQPQHF. For the CDR3, the DNA is TGCGCCAGCAGCCTTACCGGGACCCCGGTGAATCAGCCCCAGCATTTT.

CDR3 protein: CSARDQGLNTEAFF. The CDR3, as DNA: TGCAGTGCTAGAGATCAGGGCCTGAACACTGAAGCTTTCTTT. The chain carries TRBV20-1 and TRBJ1-1; TRBD1 is a possible D gene (5 bases). With 0 bases removed from V and 0 bases from J, the gap between germline ends came to 8 bases. CDR3 length: 14 residues. Germline CDR1 is DFQATT and CDR2 is SNEGSKA (reference sequence).

This clonotype was seen more than once but under ten times. The gene calls are TRBV6-5 and TRBJ2-5, with 9 bases aligning to TRBD1. Germline CDR1 is MNHEY and CDR2 is SVGAGI. This CDR3 is 14 amino acids long. The V segment lost 2 bases and the J segment 8 bases; nucleotides outside the gene matches: 6. CDR3 DNA sequence: TGTGCCAGCAGTTACGGGACAGGGTCGTATACCCAGTACTTC. This gives the protein CASSYGTGSYTQYF.

This clonotype has ten or more counts. The J gene is TRBJ1-1, the V gene TRBV7-6; D is ambiguous. CDR3 length: 15 residues. Germline V gene lookup returns CDR1 SGHVS and CDR2 FNYEAQ. Trimming removed 5 bases from V and 0 bases from J, with 13 bases in between. The CDR3 DNA reads as TGTGCCAGCAGCGGAACAGAGAACATGAACACTGAAGCTTTCTTT. This encodes CASSGTENMNTEAFF.

In this sample, this clonotype turned up many times. The CDR3 region has the DNA TGTGCCAGCAGCTTAGGGACAGGGGGGTCACCCCTCCACTTT. Its protein is CASSLGTGGSPLHF. The chain joins TRBV11-2 to TRBJ1-6; 10 bases line up with TRBD1. From germline, CDR1 is SGHAT and CDR2 FQNNGV. J gave up 10 bases and V 1 base, and 1 base lay outside the gene matches. The CDR3 runs to 14 residues. Drawing the rest from reference TRBV11-2 and TRBJ1-6, the complete variable domain is EAGVAQSPRYKIIEKRQSVAFWCNPISGHATLYWYQQILGQGPKLLIQFQNNGVVDDSQLPKDRFSAERLKGVDSTLKIQPAKLEDSAVYLCASSLGTGGSPLHFGNGTRLTVT.

This clonotype was observed at least ten times. The chain combines TRBV29-1 with TRBJ2-2; TRBD1 might be the D (6 bases). The CDR3 covers 14 residues. Trimming took 4 bases from V and 0 from J, leaving 9 bases between them. In germline, CDR1 is SQVTM, CDR2 ANQGSEA. The CDR3 nucleotides are TGCAGCGTTGCCGGGACACCGAACACCGGGGAGCTGTTTTTT. As protein: CSVAGTPNTGELFF.

This clonotype was seen ten or more times. V gene TRBV30 combines with J gene TRBJ1-5; D might be TRBD1 (5 bases). Germline V lookup: CDR1 GTSNPN, CDR2 SVGIG (reference sequence). The V end lost 3 bases, the J end lost 2 bases, and 8 bases lay between the germline ends. The CDR3 runs to 13 residues. This CDR3 is CAWRGGGNQPQHF. In nucleotides, the CDR3 is TGTGCCTGGAGGGGGGGAGGCAATCAGCCCCAGCATTTT.

The chain recombines TRBV7-9 with TRBJ1-4; tentative D call: TRBD1 (6 bases). Germline CDR1 is SEHNR and CDR2 is FQNEAQ (reference sequence). V gave up 5 bases and J gave up 3 bases, with 16 bases separating them. This CDR3 has 16 residues. CDR3 region: CASSRGQTGANEKLFF. The CDR3 DNA reads TGTGCCAGCAGCCGTGGACAGACCGGAGCTAATGAAAAACTGTTTTTT.

This clonotype was recorded at least ten times. The CDR3 reads CASSLSVLNEQFF. The CDR3 DNA is TGTGCCAGCAGTTTATCGGTACTCAATGAGCAGTTCTTC. The chain combines TRBV27 with TRBJ2-1; D call uncertain. V lost 0 bases, J lost 6 bases, and 6 bases lay in between. This CDR3 is built from 13 residues. Per germline, CDR1 MNHEY and CDR2 SMNVEV (reference sequence).

This clonotype was picked up many times. This chain connects TRBV29-1 to TRBJ2-5, with D perhaps matching TRBD1 or TRBD2 (5 bases each). The CDR3 extends over 14 amino acids. Per germline, CDR1 SQVTM and CDR2 ANQGSEA. The V end lost 6 bases, the J end lost 7 bases, and 21 bases lay between the germline ends. The CDR3 here is CSVGASDRFSTQYF. The CDR3 coding sequence is TGCAGCGTCGGGGCGAGCGACAGATTCTCGACCCAGTACTTC. Full variable domain (remainder filled in from reference TRBV29-1 and TRBJ2-5): SAVISQKPSRDICQRGTSLTIQCQVDSQVTMMFWYRQQPGQSLTLIATANQGSEATYESGFVIDKFPISRPNLTFSTLTVSNMSPEDSSIYLCSVGASDRFSTQYFGPGTRLLVL.

The table lists this clonotype with many counts. This sequence joins TRBV10-3 and TRBJ2-1, with 10 bases aligning to TRBD2. The V segment lost 10 bases and the J segment 7 bases; nucleotides outside the gene matches: 7. CDR1 is ENHRY, CDR2 SYGVKD, per germline. The CDR3 is 13 amino acids. The CDR3 DNA follows: TGTGCCAGTTCTAGCGGGAGCGCGAATGAGCAGTTCTTC. It translates to CASSSGSANEQFF.

There are a few counts of this clonotype. The J gene is TRBJ2-1, the V gene TRBV11-2, with 7 bases matching TRBD2. The CDR3 covers 13 residues. Germline V lookup: CDR1 SGHAT, CDR2 FQNNGV. V shed 6 bases and J 8 bases; nucleotides not matched to a gene: 7. CDR3 bases: TGTGCCAGCAGATCACTAGCGAAGGATGAGCAGTTCTTC. The encoded protein is CASRSLAKDEQFF.

This clonotype was seen at least ten times. The chain employs TRBV5-6 and TRBJ2-3; the D gene is possibly TRBD1 (5 bases). There are 14 residues in the CDR3. Trimming removed 4 bases from V and 1 base from J, with 10 bases in between. Germline CDR1 reads SGHDT; CDR2 reads YYEEEE. In DNA form, the CDR3 reads TGTGCCAGCAGCACCCCGACAGGCACAGATACGCAGTATTTT. This encodes CASSTPTGTDTQYF.

This clonotype was observed many times. This chain joins TRBV12-3 or TRBV12-4 and TRBJ2-7; 12 bases map to TRBD1. The junction had 4 bases not matched to a gene; V was cut back by 6 bases and J by 1 base. This CDR3 comprises 15 residues. CDR3 amino acids: CASSGTGGKSYEQYF. CDR3 sequence (DNA): TGTGCCAGCAGCGGGACAGGGGGCAAATCCTACGAGCAGTACTTC.

Regarding this clonotype: The junction and the germline gene differ at one end; a read error may be behind it. J is TRBJ2-2 and V is TRBV5-1, with TRBD2 identical over 10 bases. Germline V lookup: CDR1 SGHRS, CDR2 YFSETQ. The CDR3 loop spans 15 amino acids. The CDR3 DNA follows: TGCGCCAGCAGCTTGGGCACTAGCGGGACCGGGGATCTGTTTTTT. Amino acids: CASSLGTSGTGDLFF.

V usage is TRBV20-1 and J usage is TRBJ2-3; 9 bases agree with TRBD1. Trimming cost V 6 bases and J 5 bases; bases outside gene matches: 6. Per the germline V gene, CDR1 is DFQATT and CDR2 is SNEGSKA (reference sequence). The CDR3 totals 13 residues. The CDR3 region has the DNA TGCAGTGCGGACAGGGGACTTCAAGATACGCAGTATTTT. This gives the protein CSADRGLQDTQYF.

The sample holds a few counts of this clonotype. V and J are TRBV7-9 and TRBJ2-4; D gene unclear. The CDR3 is 14 residues long. Germline assignment: CDR1 SEHNR and CDR2 FQNEAQ (reference sequence). The ends were cut back, 3 bases at V and 6 bases at J, with 12 bases in the middle. As DNA, the CDR3 is TGTGCCAGCAGCTTCTTGGCGACCCGAAACATTCAGTACTTC. Its translation: CASSFLATRNIQYF.

This clonotype was detected many times. The V gene is TRBV3-1, the J gene TRBJ2-1, with 12 bases lining up with TRBD2. In germline, CDR1 is LGHDT, CDR2 YNNKEL (reference sequence). CDR3 length: 15 residues. J was trimmed by 10 bases and V by 3 bases; bases with no gene match: 7. The CDR3 DNA sequence: TGTGCCAGCAGCCAGAGACTAGCGGGAGTTGGGGAGCAGTTCTTC. It yields the protein CASSQRLAGVGEQFF.

This clonotype was seen at least ten times. The gene calls are TRBV5-1 and TRBJ2-1; D unclear. Trimming stripped 4 bases from V and 2 bases from J, with 10 bases between. CDR3 length: 14 amino acids. CDR1 is SGHRS, CDR2 YFSETQ, per germline. The DNA for the CDR3 is TGCGCCAGCAGCCCATCTGGGCCCTACAATGAGCAGTTCTTC. Its protein is CASSPSGPYNEQFF.